These T cell receptor beta chains were read from a single sample in a study of T cell responses to AZD1222 COVID-19 vaccine. Only in-frame clones appear in the TCRdb table, and some are missing; sequencing was by immunoSEQ multiplex PCR. The data hold approximately 190,000 clones, with roughly 92% observed a single time. The input for sequencing was peripheral blood, taken on day 0 of AZD1222 vaccination. Source of these receptors: an adult in good health. The CDR3 runs from the conserved cysteine through the conserved F or W. The D gene is left open where the match is weak. Size is stated for part of the rows, as once, few or many counts, or as a class when the clone is expanded.

cdr3_aa cdr3_nt d_call clone_size j_call v_call cdr3_length
CASSPRGGITDTQYF TGTGCCAGCAGCCCCCGCGGGGGGATCACAGATACGCAGTATTTT TRBD2 - TRBJ2-3 TRBV5-4 15
CASSLNRDGNEQFF TGTGCCAGCAGCTTAAACAGGGATGGCAATGAGCAGTTCTTC - - TRBJ2-1 TRBV7-3 14
CASTGRQGAYEQYF TGTGCCAGCACCGGGAGGCAGGGGGCCTACGAGCAGTACTTC - - TRBJ2-7 TRBV7-3 14
CATSREGVPSPFF TGTGCCACCAGCAGAGAGGGAGTACCCTCCCCGTTCTTC - - TRBJ2-1 TRBV15 13
CASSLKLAGGTFYGELFF TGTGCCAGCAGTTTAAAACTAGCGGGGGGCACATTTTACGGGGAGCTGTTTTTT TRBD2 - TRBJ2-2 TRBV27 18
CASSQDQLGIRPLHF TGCGCCAGCAGCCAAGATCAGCTAGGAATCCGCCCCCTCCACTTT - - TRBJ1-6 TRBV4-1 15
CASSLTINEQFF TGTGCCAGCAGCTTAACGATAAATGAGCAGTTCTTC - - TRBJ2-1 TRBV7-2 12
CASSIVMRGAGGTTEAFF TGTGCCAGTAGTATTGTGATGCGGGGTGCAGGGGGCACCACTGAAGCTTTCTTT TRBD1 - TRBJ1-1 TRBV19 18
CASRGAGAGNQPQHF TGTGCCAGCAGAGGGGCAGGGGCGGGCAATCAGCCCCAGCATTTT - - TRBJ1-5 TRBV27 15
CAWSYRLTDQPQHF TGTGCCTGGAGTTACAGGTTAACAGATCAGCCCCAGCATTTT - once TRBJ1-5 TRBV30 14
CASSQMGQGGETQYF TGTGCCAGCAGCCAAATGGGACAGGGAGGTGAGACCCAGTACTTC TRBD1 - TRBJ2-5 TRBV3-1/TRBV3-2 15
CASSSRTGINEQFF TGTGCCAGCAGTAGTCGGACAGGGATAAATGAGCAGTTCTTC TRBD1 - TRBJ2-1 TRBV2 14
CASRQDSYNSPLHF TGCGCCAGCAGACAAGACTCCTATAATTCACCCCTCCACTTT - - TRBJ1-6 TRBV4-1 14
CASSPDREGEQYF TGTGCCAGCTCACCCGACAGGGAAGGCGAGCAGTACTTC TRBD1 - TRBJ2-7 TRBV18 13
CASSVGQGNDGYTF TGTGCCAGCAGTGTGGGACAGGGGAACGATGGCTACACCTTC TRBD1 - TRBJ1-2 TRBV6-4 14
CSVDEGGF TGCAGCGTTGACGAAGGGGGATTC - - TRBJ1-2 TRBV29-1 8
CASSPGHTNNEQFF TGTGCCAGCAGCCCGGGACACACAAACAATGAGCAGTTCTTC - - TRBJ2-1 TRBV7-3 14
CASSYSGPSYNEQFF TGCGCCAGCAGCTACAGCGGACCCTCCTACAATGAGCAGTTCTTC - - TRBJ2-1 TRBV5-1 15
CASSPMAQSYNSPLHF TGTGCCAGCAGCCCCATGGCCCAGTCCTATAATTCACCCCTCCACTTT - - TRBJ1-6 TRBV5-5 16
CASSLPGGRSYNEQFF TGTGCCAGTAGTCTCCCCGGGGGACGTTCCTACAATGAGCAGTTCTTC - - TRBJ2-1 TRBV19 16
CASSPVGQGNYEQYF TGTGCCAGCAGCCCCGTGGGCCAGGGCAACTACGAGCAGTACTTC - - TRBJ2-7 TRBV7-9 15
CASSLAGNNSPLHF TGTGCCAGCAGTTTAGCAGGGAATAATTCACCCCTCCACTTT - - TRBJ1-6 TRBV6-5 14
CASSPGGQVNWSQPQHF TGTGCCAGCAGCCCTGGAGGGCAAGTGAATTGGAGTCAGCCCCAGCATTTT - - TRBJ1-5 TRBV11-2 17
CASSVQEVEKLFF TGTGCCAGCAGTGTACAGGAGGTGGAAAAACTGTTTTTT - - TRBJ1-4 TRBV2 13
CASSQVAYRGSLTDTQYF TGCGCCAGCAGCCAAGTAGCCTATCGGGGGTCCCTCACAGATACGCAGTATTTT - - TRBJ2-3 TRBV4-1 18
CASRIDRSSYNEQFF TGTGCCAGCAGGATAGACAGGAGCTCCTACAATGAGCAGTTCTTC - - TRBJ2-1 TRBV6-5 15
CASSQGSLGGYTF TGTGCCAGCAGCCAAGGAAGCCTCGGGGGCTACACCTTC - - TRBJ1-2 TRBV14 13
CASSFNAGLPNYGYTF TGTGCCAGCAGTTTCAACGCGGGGCTACCTAACTATGGCTACACCTTC - - TRBJ1-2 TRBV27 16
CASSEQAWGEQFF TGCGCCAGCAGTGAGCAGGCTTGGGGTGAGCAGTTCTTC - - TRBJ2-1 TRBV10-2 13
CASSAQGPGTSQEKLFF TGTGCCAGCAGTGCCCAAGGTCCGGGGACCAGCCAAGAAAAACTGTTTTTT - once TRBJ1-4 TRBV6-1 17
CASSFDSSYQPQHF TGTGCCAGCAGTTTTGACAGTTCTTATCAGCCCCAGCATTTT - - TRBJ1-5 TRBV6-2/TRBV6-3 14
CASSPEDRFDTDTQYF TGCGCCAGCAGCCCGGAGGACAGATTTGACACAGATACGCAGTATTTT - - TRBJ2-3 TRBV5-1 16
CASRSGTGDTIYF TGTGCCAGCAGATCCGGGACAGGAGACACCATATATTTT TRBD1 - TRBJ1-3 TRBV2 13
CASSGRSGANFHTEAFF TGTGCCAGCAGTGGGCGATCCGGGGCCAATTTTCACACTGAAGCTTTCTTT - - TRBJ1-1 TRBV28 17
CASSSLLQETIYEQYF TGTGCCAGTAGCAGCCTATTACAGGAGACAATCTACGAGCAGTACTTC - - TRBJ2-7 TRBV19 16
CASSAGGLYGYTF TGTGCCAGCAGTGCAGGGGGCCTCTATGGCTACACCTTC TRBD1 - TRBJ1-2 TRBV27 13
CASRSGSQETQYF TGTGCCAGCAGATCAGGATCCCAAGAGACCCAGTACTTC - - TRBJ2-5 TRBV6-6 13
CASSITGKDQPQHF TGTGCCAGTAGTATCACAGGGAAGGATCAGCCCCAGCATTTT - - TRBJ1-5 TRBV19 14
CASSYSIGQGETQYF TGTGCCAGCAGTTACTCGATAGGGCAGGGTGAGACCCAGTACTTC - - TRBJ2-5 TRBV6-5 15
CSVGYSGQETQYF TGCAGCGTTGGGTATAGCGGCCAAGAGACCCAGTACTTC - - TRBJ2-5 TRBV29-1 13
CSVTRGPNTGELFF TGCAGCGTCACCCGGGGGCCCAACACCGGGGAGCTGTTTTTT - - TRBJ2-2 TRBV29-1 14
CASSPDRGVRNSPLHF TGTGCCAGCAGCCCGGACAGGGGCGTAAGAAATTCACCCCTCCACTTT TRBD1 - TRBJ1-6 TRBV7-6 16
CASSPGGGRGYNEQFF TGCGCCAGCAGCCCCGGGGGGGGGCGCGGGTACAATGAGCAGTTCTTC TRBD2 - TRBJ2-1 TRBV4-3 16